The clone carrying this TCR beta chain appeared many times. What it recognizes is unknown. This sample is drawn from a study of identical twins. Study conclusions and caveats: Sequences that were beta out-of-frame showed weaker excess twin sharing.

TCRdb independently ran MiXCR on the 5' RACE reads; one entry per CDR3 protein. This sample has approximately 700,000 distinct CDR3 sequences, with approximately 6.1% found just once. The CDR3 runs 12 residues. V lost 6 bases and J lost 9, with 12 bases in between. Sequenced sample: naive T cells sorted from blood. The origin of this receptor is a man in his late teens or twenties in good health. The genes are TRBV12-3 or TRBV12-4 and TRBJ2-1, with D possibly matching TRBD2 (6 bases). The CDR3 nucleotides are TGTGCCAGCAGGCATAGCGGTGGTGAGCAGTTCTTC. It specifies CASRHSGGEQFF.